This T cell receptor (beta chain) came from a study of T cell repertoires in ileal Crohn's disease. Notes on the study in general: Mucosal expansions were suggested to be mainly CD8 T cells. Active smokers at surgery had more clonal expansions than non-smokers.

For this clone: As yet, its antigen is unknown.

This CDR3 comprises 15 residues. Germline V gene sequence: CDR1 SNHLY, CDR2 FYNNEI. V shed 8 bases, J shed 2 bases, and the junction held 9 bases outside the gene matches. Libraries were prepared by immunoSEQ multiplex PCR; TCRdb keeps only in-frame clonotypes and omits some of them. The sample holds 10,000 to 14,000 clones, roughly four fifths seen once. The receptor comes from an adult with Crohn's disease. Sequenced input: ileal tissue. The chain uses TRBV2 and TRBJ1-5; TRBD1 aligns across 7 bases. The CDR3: CASGQRTGGNQPQHF. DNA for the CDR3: TGTGCCAGCGGCCAAAGGACAGGCGGCAATCAGCCCCAGCATTTT.